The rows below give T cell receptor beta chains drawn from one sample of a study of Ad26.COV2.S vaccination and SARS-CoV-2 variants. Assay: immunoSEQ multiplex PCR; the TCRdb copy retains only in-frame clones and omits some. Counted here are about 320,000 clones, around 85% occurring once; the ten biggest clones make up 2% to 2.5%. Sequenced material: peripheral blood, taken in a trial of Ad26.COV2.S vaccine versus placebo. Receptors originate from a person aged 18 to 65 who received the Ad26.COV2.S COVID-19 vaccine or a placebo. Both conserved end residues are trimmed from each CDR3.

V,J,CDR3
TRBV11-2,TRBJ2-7,ASSSPGQSYEQY
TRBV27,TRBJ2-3,ASRLNSGGAADTQY
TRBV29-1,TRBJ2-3,SGGLAVVADTQY
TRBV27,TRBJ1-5,ASSFGTGGNQPQH
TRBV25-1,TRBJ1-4,ASSGQGGEKLF
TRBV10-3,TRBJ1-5,AITGGPSRPQH
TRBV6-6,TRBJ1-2,ASSYTGTKEGYT
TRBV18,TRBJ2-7,ASSSGTGGFEQY
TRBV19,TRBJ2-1,ASSISGVYNEQF
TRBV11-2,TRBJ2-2,ASRVVTGGILGELF
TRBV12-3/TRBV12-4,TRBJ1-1,ASSLQANTEAF
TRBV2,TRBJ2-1,ASRGRGTLTGQF
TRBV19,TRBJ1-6,ATHRGRSSYNSPLH
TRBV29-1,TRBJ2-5,SVGPGQETQY
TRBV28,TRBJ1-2,ASRGWGTRANYGYT
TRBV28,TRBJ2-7,ASSTGGSGENEQY
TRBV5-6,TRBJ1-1,ASSLLTRDTEAF
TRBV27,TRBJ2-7,ASSFNGHYEQY
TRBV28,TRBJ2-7,ASSLVRGLKIHEQY
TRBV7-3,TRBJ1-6,ASSSGGGNSPLH
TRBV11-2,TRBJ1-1,ASSLAQVGNTEAF
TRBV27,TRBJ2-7,ASSPGVGDSYEQY
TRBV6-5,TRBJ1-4,ASSCWERRTNEKLF
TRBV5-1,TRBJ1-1,ASSLESVNTEAF
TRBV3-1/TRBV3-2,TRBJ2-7,ASSLSGARAAYEQY
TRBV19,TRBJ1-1,ASSRGLENTEAF
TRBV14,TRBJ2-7,ASSQDRTLEQY
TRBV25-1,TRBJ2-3,ASRWGDRENTQY
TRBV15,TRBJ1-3,ATSRIQVYSGNTIY
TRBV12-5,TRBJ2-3,ASGLVMAGGADTQY
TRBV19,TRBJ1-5,ASSRGRQHQPQH
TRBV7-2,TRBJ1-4,ASSRDRGTTNEKLF
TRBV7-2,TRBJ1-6,ASSLGRPNSPLH
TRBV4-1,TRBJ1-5,ASSQDEFQPQH
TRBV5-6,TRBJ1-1,ASSWRRLNTEAF
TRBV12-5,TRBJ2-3,ASGLTTDTQY